This passage covers 27 T cell receptor beta chains from one sample sequenced in a study of Ad26.COV2.S vaccination and SARS-CoV-2 variants. The treatment is: 15 to 20 received Ad26.COV2.S at low or high dose, single or two shots; 5 received placebo; per-sample allocation not given. Following the first vaccine or placebo injection, samples were taken on day 63. Produced via immunoSEQ multiplex PCR; TCRdb's table is partial and in-frame only. The table lists hundreds of thousands of clones, roughly 90% of them singletons. The sequenced sample was peripheral blood, obtained in a trial of Ad26.COV2.S vaccine versus placebo. Source of these receptors: a person aged 18-60 years who received the Ad26.COV2.S COVID-19 vaccine or a placebo.

The V and J genes are TRBV7-2 and TRBJ2-3; D not resolved. CDR1 and CDR2 (germline): SGHTA, FQGNSA. V dropped 5 bases and J dropped 2 bases, with 26 bases sitting between them. The CDR3 is made up of 19 amino acids. CDR3 region: CASSPYALPADKDTDTQYF. The DNA of the CDR3 is TGTGCCAGCAGCCCCTATGCTCTTCCAGCCGACAAAGACACAGATACGCAGTATTTT.

The gene calls are TRBV28 and TRBJ2-5; no clear D. This CDR3 has 15 residues. V lost 1 base, J lost 2 bases, and 11 bases lay in between. Germline values: CDR1 MDHEN, CDR2 SYDVKM. CDR3 sequence (DNA): TGTGCCAGCAGTTTATCGGGCTTCCAGCAAGAGACCCAGTACTTC. It translates to CASSLSGFQQETQYF.

The chain uses TRBV5-6 and TRBJ1-1; a possible D gene is TRBD1 (5 bases). V lost 0 bases and J 5 bases, leaving 11 bases between the germline ends. Germline V gene sequence: CDR1 SGHDT, CDR2 YYEEEE. The length of the CDR3 is 14 residues. The chain's CDR3 is CASSLDPGGTEAFF. The CDR3 region has the DNA TGTGCCAGCAGCTTGGACCCCGGGGGTACTGAAGCTTTCTTT.

The chain is built from TRBV23-1 and TRBJ2-7; tentative D call: TRBD1 (5 bases). TRBV23-1 is reported as an ORF; its role is uncertain. V lost 3 bases to trimming and J lost 4 bases, with 16 bases between them. The CDR3 runs to 15 residues. The CDR3 DNA reads TGCGCCAGCAGTCAGTGGTTCGGCAGGGCGTACGAGCAGTACTTC. Its protein is CASSQWFGRAYEQYF.

The rearrangement uses TRBV27 and TRBJ2-3; TRBD2 matches 12 bases. CDR1 and CDR2 from the germline V gene are MNHEY and SMNVEV (reference sequence). The CDR3 covers 16 residues. The junction had 8 bases not matched to a gene; V was cut back by 6 bases and J by 4 bases. CDR3 nucleotide sequence: TGTGCCAGCAGATCCCTAGCGGGAGGGCCAGCAGATACGCAGTATTTT. It yields the protein CASRSLAGGPADTQYF.

CDR3 nucleotide sequence: TGTGCCAGCAGGCGGGGTCAGACCCTGAACACTGAAGCTTTCTTT. The encoded protein is CASRRGQTLNTEAFF. The chain has TRBV6-5 and TRBJ1-1, with D hard to call. The CDR3 spans 15 residues. The V end was cut by 6 bases, the J end by 0 bases, with 14 bases between. In germline, CDR1 is MNHEY, CDR2 SVGAGI.

CDR3 sequence (DNA): TGTGCCAGCAGCCGGGGCTCCTACAATGAGCAGTTCTTC. Its protein is CASSRGSYNEQFF. The chain has TRBV11-3 and TRBJ2-1, with D possibly being TRBD2 (5 bases). The ends were cut back, 5 bases at V and 0 bases at J, with 5 bases in the middle. The CDR3 contains 13 residues. Germline V lookup: CDR1 SGHNT, CDR2 YENEEA.

V and J are TRBV27 and TRBJ2-7, with 8 bases lining up with TRBD2. CDR1 is MNHEY and CDR2 is SMNVEV in the germline V gene (reference sequence). The CDR3 is 13 amino acids. Trimming at V came to 6 bases and at J to 4 bases, leaving 5 bases not matched to a gene. CDR3 in amino acids: CASSPGTRYEQYF. CDR3 DNA sequence: TGTGCCAGCAGCCCCGGGACTAGGTACGAGCAGTACTTC.

The gene calls are TRBV24-1 and TRBJ2-2; D is possibly TRBD2 (6 bases). V was shortened by 9 bases and J by 4 bases, with 17 bases between the two germline ends. Germline loops: CDR1 KGHDR, CDR2 SFDVKD. The CDR3 has 15 residues. The CDR3 sequence is CATADGGVGTGELFF. The DNA for the CDR3 is TGTGCCACCGCCGACGGGGGAGTGGGCACCGGGGAGCTGTTTTTT.

The chain carries TRBV6-2 or TRBV6-3 and TRBJ2-3, with 8 bases that match TRBD2. This CDR3 has 15 residues. Germline-derived CDR1 and CDR2 are MNHEY and SVGEGT. V dropped 4 bases and J dropped 3; count of bases not matched to a gene: 6. CDR3 region: CASSWGLGGTDTQYF. CDR3 DNA sequence: TGTGCCAGCAGTTGGGGACTAGGAGGAACAGATACGCAGTATTTT.

The chain employs TRBV18 and TRBJ2-7; 9 bases line up with TRBD2. The CDR3 spans 15 residues. V shed 3 bases, J shed 5 bases, and the junction held 8 bases outside the gene matches. Germline V gene data show CDR1 as KGHSH and CDR2 as LQKENI. DNA for the CDR3: TGTGCCAGCTCACCGGGGCTAGCGGGAATGGACGAGCAGTACTTC. Amino acid sequence: CASSPGLAGMDEQYF. Full variable domain (outside the CDR3, taken from reference TRBV18 and TRBJ2-7): NAGVMQNPRHLVRRRGQEARLRCSPMKGHSHVYWYRQLPEEGLKFMVYLQKENIIDESGMPKERFSAEFPKEGPSILRIQQVVRGDSAAYFCASSPGLAGMDEQYFGPGTRLTVT.

This clone was detected once. This rearrangement joins TRBV6-4 to TRBJ2-6; D remains unclear. CDR1 and CDR2 from the germline V gene are MRHNA and SNTAGT. The CDR3 covers 16 residues. V dropped 3 bases and J dropped 0 bases, with 9 bases sitting between them. In DNA, the CDR3 is TGTGCCAGCAGTGAGTCTCACAGCTCTGGGGCCAACGTCCTGACTTTC. It is translated as CASSESHSSGANVLTF.

The V call is TRBV4-3, the J call TRBJ1-3; D is perhaps TRBD1 (5 bases). CDR1 is LGHNA and CDR2 is YSLEER in the germline V gene. This CDR3 contains 19 residues. V gave up 5 bases and J gave up 3 bases, with 26 bases separating them. CDR3 DNA: TGCGCCAGCAGCAAGGCAGGGTGGATGGCGGGAGGGTTTGGAAACACCATATATTTT. Its protein product is CASSKAGWMAGGFGNTIYF.

This clone was picked up a small number of times. J is TRBJ1-2 and V is TRBV7-9, with D possibly being TRBD1 (6 bases). Germline V gene sequence: CDR1 SEHNR, CDR2 FQNEAQ (reference sequence). V was clipped by 6 bases and J by 6 bases, with 11 bases between them. This CDR3 is built from 12 residues. The CDR3 sequence: CASSTGNDGYTF. Here the CDR3 DNA reads TGTGCCAGCAGTACAGGGAATGATGGCTACACCTTC.

Here the CDR3 DNA reads TGTGCCAGCACCCCGGCAGGGGCGCGGTACGAGCAGTACTTC. Translation gives CASTPAGARYEQYF. The gene calls are TRBV28 and TRBJ2-7; perhaps TRBD1 as D (6 bases). The V end was cut by 7 bases, the J end by 4 bases, with 17 bases between. The germline gives CDR1 MDHEN, CDR2 SYDVKM. The CDR3 sequence is 14 residues long.

The chain links TRBV7-2 to TRBJ2-7; D remains unclear. Germline V gene lookup returns CDR1 SGHTA and CDR2 FQGNSA. The CDR3 sequence is 13 residues long. V dropped 1 base and J dropped 0 bases, with 4 bases sitting between them. The CDR3 DNA reads as TGTGCCAGCAGCTTAGGCTACTCCTACGAGCAGTACTTC. The encoded protein is CASSLGYSYEQYF.

The chain recombines TRBV4-3 with TRBJ2-1; D may be TRBD1 (5 bases). From germline, CDR1 is LGHNA and CDR2 YSLEER. Between the trimmed V and J ends, which lost 3 bases and 6 bases, there was a span of 9 bases. The CDR3 has 13 amino acids. The CDR3 protein is CASSHTGGNEQFF. DNA for the CDR3: TGCGCCAGCAGCCATACAGGCGGCAATGAGCAGTTCTTC.

This chain connects TRBV2 to TRBJ1-6; tentatively, D is TRBD1 (5 bases). The germline CDR1 and CDR2 sequences are SNHLY and FYNNEI. This CDR3 comprises 15 residues. Trimming stripped 6 bases from V and 5 bases from J, with 14 bases between. CDR3 DNA: TGTGCCAGCAGAGTTGGGGGAACAGATAATTCACCCCTCCACTTT. The encoded protein is CASRVGGTDNSPLHF.

This clone was picked up a small number of times. V usage is TRBV27 and J usage is TRBJ1-3; D gene unclear. Trimming shortened V by 3 bases and J by 0 bases, and 9 bases separated the two germline ends. Germline CDR1 reads MNHEY; CDR2 reads SMNVEV (reference sequence). The CDR3 length is 15 residues. CDR3 protein: CASSFRQASGNTIYF. Written as DNA, the CDR3 is TGTGCCAGCAGTTTTCGGCAGGCCTCTGGAAACACCATATATTTT.

The chain employs TRBV4-2 and TRBJ1-2; possible D gene TRBD1, 5 bases. There are 11 residues in the CDR3. Germline V lookup: CDR1 LGHNA, CDR2 YNFKEQ. The V gene lost 4 bases and the J gene lost 6 bases, with 6 bases spanning the gap. The CDR3 loop is CASSPGNGYTF. The CDR3 coding sequence is TGTGCCAGCAGCCCAGGGAATGGCTACACCTTC.

The chain joins TRBV6-2 or TRBV6-3 to TRBJ1-4, with unresolved D. This CDR3 contains 13 residues. CDR1 and CDR2 from the germline V gene are MNHEY and SVGEGT. V was cut by 2 bases and J by 6 bases, with 7 bases left in between. CDR3: CASSYARYEKLFF. Here the CDR3 DNA reads TGTGCCAGCAGTTACGCACGATATGAAAAACTGTTTTTT.

The chain combines TRBV4-1 with TRBJ1-5, with D perhaps matching TRBD1 (5 bases). This CDR3 is built from 15 residues. With 4 bases removed from V and 7 bases from J, the gap between germline ends came to 17 bases. CDR1 is MGHRA and CDR2 is YSYEKL in the germline V gene. The CDR3: CASSRGRGSEQPQHF. The CDR3 DNA reads as TGCGCCAGCAGCCGGGGACGGGGTTCCGAGCAGCCCCAGCATTTT.

This clone was observed a handful of times. The rearrangement joins TRBV18 to TRBJ2-5; possibly TRBD1 for D (5 bases). The CDR3 runs to 13 residues. Germline V lookup: CDR1 KGHSH, CDR2 LQKENI. Trimming shortened V by 3 bases and J by 0 bases, and 5 bases separated the two germline ends. CDR3 amino acids: CASSPTDQETQYF. The CDR3, as DNA: TGTGCCAGCTCACCGACAGACCAAGAGACCCAGTACTTC.

This clone was recorded only once. The chain couples TRBV27 to TRBJ1-2; possible D gene TRBD1, 6 bases. V was shortened by 3 bases and J by 3 bases, with 8 bases between the two germline ends. CDR3 length: 13 amino acids. Germline CDR1 and CDR2: MNHEY and SMNVEV (reference sequence). The CDR3 DNA reads as TGTGCCAGCAGTTTGGACAGTGACTATGGCTACACCTTC. Translation gives CASSLDSDYGYTF.

The rearrangement joins TRBV24-1 to TRBJ2-5; 15 nucleotides agree with TRBD2. Trimming took 4 bases from V and 5 from J; bases not matched to a gene: 4. The CDR3 spans 16 residues. Germline values: CDR1 KGHDR, CDR2 SFDVKD. The CDR3 sequence: CATSDPGLAGGETQYF. CDR3 in DNA: TGTGCCACCAGTGACCCGGGACTAGCGGGAGGTGAGACCCAGTACTTC.

The CDR3 sequence is CSVPGHLGGYTF. The CDR3 DNA is TGCAGCGTTCCCGGACACTTAGGCGGCTACACCTTC. The V and J genes are TRBV29-1 and TRBJ1-2; D is perhaps TRBD1 (5 bases). The CDR3 is 12 residues long. Germline CDR1 SQVTM, CDR2 ANQGSEA. With 5 bases removed from V and 8 bases from J, the gap between germline ends came to 15 bases.

Remarks on this clone: This CDR3 is also generated by other DNA sequences in the sample. This chain connects TRBV5-1 to TRBJ2-7, with 9 bases matching TRBD1. Germline V lookup: CDR1 SGHRS, CDR2 YFSETQ. CDR3 size: 14 residues. The V segment lost 0 bases and the J segment 6 bases; nucleotides outside the gene matches: 4. The CDR3 here is CASSLAGQGSEQYF. CDR3 bases: TGCGCCAGCAGCTTGGCTGGACAGGGGTCCGAGCAGTACTTC.